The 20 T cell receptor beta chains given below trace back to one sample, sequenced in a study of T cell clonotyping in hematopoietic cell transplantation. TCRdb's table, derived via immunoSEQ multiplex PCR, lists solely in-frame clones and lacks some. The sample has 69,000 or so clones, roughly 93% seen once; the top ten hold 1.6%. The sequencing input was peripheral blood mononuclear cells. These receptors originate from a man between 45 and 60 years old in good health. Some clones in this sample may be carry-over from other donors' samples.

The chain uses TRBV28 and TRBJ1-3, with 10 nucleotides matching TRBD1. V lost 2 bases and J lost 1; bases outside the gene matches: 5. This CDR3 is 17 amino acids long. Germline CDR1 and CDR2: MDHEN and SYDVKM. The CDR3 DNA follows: TGTGCCAGCAGTTTAACCCCGGGACAGGGGTCTGGAAACACCATATATTTT. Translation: CASSLTPGQGSGNTIYF.

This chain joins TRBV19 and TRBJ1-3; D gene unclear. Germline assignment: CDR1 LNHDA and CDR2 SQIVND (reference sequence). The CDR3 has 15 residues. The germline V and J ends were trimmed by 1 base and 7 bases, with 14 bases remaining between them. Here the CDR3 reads CASSIALTITNTIYF. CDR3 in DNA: TGTGCCAGTAGTATAGCCTTAACCATTACGAACACCATATATTTT.

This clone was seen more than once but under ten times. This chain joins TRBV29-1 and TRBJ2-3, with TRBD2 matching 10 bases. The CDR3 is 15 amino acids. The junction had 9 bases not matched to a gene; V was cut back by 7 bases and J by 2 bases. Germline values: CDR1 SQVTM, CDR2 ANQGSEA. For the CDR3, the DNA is TGCAGCGCCCAAACCCTAGCGGGGGTCACAGATACGCAGTATTTT. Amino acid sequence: CSAQTLAGVTDTQYF.

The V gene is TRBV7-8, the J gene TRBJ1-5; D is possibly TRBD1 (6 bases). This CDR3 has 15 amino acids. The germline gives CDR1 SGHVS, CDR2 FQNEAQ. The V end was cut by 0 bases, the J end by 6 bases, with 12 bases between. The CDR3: CASSLAGGPGQPQHF. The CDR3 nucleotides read TGTGCCAGCAGCTTAGCTGGGGGGCCCGGTCAGCCCCAGCATTTT.

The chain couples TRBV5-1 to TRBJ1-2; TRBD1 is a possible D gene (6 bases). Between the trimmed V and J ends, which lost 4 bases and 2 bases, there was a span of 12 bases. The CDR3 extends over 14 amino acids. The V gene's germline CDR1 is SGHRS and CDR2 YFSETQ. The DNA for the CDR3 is TGCGCCAGCAGCCCCCGACAGGAGAACTATGGCTACACCTTC. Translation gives CASSPRQENYGYTF.

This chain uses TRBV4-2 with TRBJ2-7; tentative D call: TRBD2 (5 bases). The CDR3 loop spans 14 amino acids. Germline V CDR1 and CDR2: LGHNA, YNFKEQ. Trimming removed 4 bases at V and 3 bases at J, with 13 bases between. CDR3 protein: CASSRRGMDYEQYF. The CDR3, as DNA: TGTGCCAGCAGCCGTCGAGGGATGGACTACGAGCAGTACTTC.

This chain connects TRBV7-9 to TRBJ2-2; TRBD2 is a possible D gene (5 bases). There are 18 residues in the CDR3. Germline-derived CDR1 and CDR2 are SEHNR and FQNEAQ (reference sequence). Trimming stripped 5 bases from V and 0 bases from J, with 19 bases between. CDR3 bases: TGTGCCAGCAGCCCCCTAGCAGGCGGGTCCGCGAACACCGGGGAGCTGTTTTTT. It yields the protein CASSPLAGGSANTGELFF.

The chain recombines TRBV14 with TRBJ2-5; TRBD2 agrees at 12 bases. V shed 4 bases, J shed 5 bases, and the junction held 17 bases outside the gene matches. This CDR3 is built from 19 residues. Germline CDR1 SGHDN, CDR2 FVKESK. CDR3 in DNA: TGTGCCAGCAGCCTCTCGAACAGCCAGACTAGCGGGAGAGGGGAGACCCAGTACTTC. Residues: CASSLSNSQTSGRGETQYF.

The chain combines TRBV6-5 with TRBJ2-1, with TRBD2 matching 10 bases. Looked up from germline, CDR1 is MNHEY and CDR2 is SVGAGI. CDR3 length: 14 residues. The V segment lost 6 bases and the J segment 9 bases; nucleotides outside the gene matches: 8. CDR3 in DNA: TGTGCCAGCAGCCCCTTCGGACTAGCGGCTGAGCAGTTCTTC. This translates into CASSPFGLAAEQFF.

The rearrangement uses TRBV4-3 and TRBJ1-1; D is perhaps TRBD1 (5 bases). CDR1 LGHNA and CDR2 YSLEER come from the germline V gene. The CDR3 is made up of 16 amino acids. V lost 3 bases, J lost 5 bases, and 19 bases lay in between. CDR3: CASSQAVGTGGTEAFF. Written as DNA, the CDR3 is TGCGCCAGCAGCCAGGCGGTCGGGACGGGGGGTACTGAAGCTTTCTTT.

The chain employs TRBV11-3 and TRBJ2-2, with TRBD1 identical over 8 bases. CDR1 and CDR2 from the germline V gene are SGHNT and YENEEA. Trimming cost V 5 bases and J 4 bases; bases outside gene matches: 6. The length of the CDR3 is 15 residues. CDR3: CASSQTGGSTGELFF. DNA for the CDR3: TGTGCCAGCAGCCAAACAGGGGGGAGCACCGGGGAGCTGTTTTTT. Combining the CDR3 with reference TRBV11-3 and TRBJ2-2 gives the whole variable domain EAGVVQSPRYKIIEKKQPVAFWCNPISGHNTLYWYLQNLGQGPELLIRYENEEAVDDSQLPKDRFSAERLKGVDSTLKIQPAELGDSAVYLCASSQTGGSTGELFFGEGSRLTVL.

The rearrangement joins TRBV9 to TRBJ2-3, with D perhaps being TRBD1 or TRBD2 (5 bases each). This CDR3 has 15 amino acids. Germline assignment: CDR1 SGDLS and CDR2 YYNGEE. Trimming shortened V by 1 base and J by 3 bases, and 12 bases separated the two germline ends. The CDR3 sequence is CASSVRDGVTDTQYF. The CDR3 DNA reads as TGTGCCAGCAGCGTAAGGGACGGCGTAACAGATACGCAGTATTTT.

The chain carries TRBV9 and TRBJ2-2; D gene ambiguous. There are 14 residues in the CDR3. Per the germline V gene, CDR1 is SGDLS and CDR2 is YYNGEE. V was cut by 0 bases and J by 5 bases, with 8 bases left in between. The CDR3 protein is CASSVVPGTGELFF. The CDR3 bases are TGTGCCAGCAGCGTAGTGCCCGGGACCGGGGAGCTGTTTTTT.

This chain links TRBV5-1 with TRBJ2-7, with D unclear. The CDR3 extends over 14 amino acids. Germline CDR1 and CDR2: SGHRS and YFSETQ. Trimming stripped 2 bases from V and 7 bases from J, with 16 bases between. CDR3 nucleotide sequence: TGCGCCAGCAGCTTTCCTGGGATGGATAGGGAGCAGTACTTC. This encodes CASSFPGMDREQYF.

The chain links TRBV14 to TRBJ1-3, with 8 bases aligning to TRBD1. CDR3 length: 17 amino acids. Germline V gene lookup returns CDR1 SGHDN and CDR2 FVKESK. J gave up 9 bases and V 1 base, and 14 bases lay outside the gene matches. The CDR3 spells CASSQGSSPDREGTIYF. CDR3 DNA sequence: TGTGCCAGCAGCCAAGGCTCTTCACCGGACAGGGAAGGCACCATATATTTT.

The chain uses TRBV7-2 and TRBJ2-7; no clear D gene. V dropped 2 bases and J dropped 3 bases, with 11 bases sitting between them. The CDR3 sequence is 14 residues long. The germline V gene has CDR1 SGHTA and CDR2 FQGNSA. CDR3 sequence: CASSLSLGFYEQYF. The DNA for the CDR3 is TGTGCCAGCAGCTTATCATTGGGGTTCTACGAGCAGTACTTC.

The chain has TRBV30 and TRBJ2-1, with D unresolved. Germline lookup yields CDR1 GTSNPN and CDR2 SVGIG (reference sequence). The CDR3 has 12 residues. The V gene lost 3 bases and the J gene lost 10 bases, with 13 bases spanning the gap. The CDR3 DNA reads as TGTGCCTGGAGCGTTATCCTCTGGGAGCAGTTCTTC. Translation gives CAWSVILWEQFF.

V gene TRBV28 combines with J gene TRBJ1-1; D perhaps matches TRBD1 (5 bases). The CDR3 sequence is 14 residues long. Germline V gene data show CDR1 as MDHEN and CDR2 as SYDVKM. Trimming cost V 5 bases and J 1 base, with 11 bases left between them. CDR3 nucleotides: TGTGCCAGCAGTCTGGGGCAGCAGAACACTGAAGCTTTCTTT. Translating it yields CASSLGQQNTEAFF.

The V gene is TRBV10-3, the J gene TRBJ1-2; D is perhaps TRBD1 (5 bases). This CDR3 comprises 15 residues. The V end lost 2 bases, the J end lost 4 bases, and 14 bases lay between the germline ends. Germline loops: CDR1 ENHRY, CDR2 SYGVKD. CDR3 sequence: CAISEGAVGGYGYTF. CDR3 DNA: TGTGCCATCAGTGAGGGGGCAGTGGGGGGCTATGGCTACACCTTC.

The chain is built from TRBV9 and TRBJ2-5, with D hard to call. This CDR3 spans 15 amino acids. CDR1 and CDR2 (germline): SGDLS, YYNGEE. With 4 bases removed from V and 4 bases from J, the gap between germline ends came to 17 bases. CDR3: CASSPASGRGETQYF. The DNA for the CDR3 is TGTGCCAGCAGCCCTGCTTCTGGTAGAGGAGAGACCCAGTACTTC.